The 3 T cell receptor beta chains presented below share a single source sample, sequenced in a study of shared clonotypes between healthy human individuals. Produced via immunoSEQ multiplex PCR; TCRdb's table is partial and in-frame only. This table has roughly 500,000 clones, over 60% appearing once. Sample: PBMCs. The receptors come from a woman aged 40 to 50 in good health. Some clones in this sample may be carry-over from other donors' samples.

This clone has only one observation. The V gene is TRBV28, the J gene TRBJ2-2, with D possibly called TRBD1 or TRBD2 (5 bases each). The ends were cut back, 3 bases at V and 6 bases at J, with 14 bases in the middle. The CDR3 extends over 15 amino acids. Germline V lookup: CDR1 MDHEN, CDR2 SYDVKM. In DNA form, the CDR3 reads TGTGCCAGCAGTTTGGGGACCTATGGGGCCGGGGAGCTGTTTTTT. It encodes CASSLGTYGAGELFF. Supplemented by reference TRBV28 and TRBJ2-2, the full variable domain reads DVKVTQSSRYLVKRTGEKVFLECVQDMDHENMFWYRQDPGLGLRLIYFSYDVKMKEKGDIPEGYSVSREKKERFSLILESASTNQTSMYLCASSLGTYGAGELFFGEGSRLTVL.

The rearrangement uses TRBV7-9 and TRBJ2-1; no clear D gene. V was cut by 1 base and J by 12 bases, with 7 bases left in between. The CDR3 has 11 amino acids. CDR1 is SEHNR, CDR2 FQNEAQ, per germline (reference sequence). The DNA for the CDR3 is TGTGCCAGCAGCTTAGACTCCCGGCAGTTCTTC. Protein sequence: CASSLDSRQFF.

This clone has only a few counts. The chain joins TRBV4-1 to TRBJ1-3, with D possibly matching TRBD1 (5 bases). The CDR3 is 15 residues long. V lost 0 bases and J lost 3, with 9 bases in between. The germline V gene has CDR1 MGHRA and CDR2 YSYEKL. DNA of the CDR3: TGCGCCAGCAGCCAAGATCACGACAGTGGAAACACCATATATTTT. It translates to CASSQDHDSGNTIYF.